The rows below give T cell receptor beta chains drawn from one sample of a study of regulatory T cells in long-lasting Graves disease. TCRdb reprocessed the multiplex PCR reads with MiXCR, giving one entry per CDR3 protein. The sample comprises under 450,000 distinct CDR3 sequences, roughly a quarter of which are singletons, and about a quarter rests with the top ten. The source was peripheral blood mononuclear cells (PBMCs), collected when the disease was refractory, from a patient treated with antithyroid drugs. The receptors derive from a female donor with Graves disease. CDR3s include the opening cysteine and the closing phenylalanine or tryptophan. A D gene is named only where the DNA matches it firmly. Size values are once, few and many counts, or a class for expanded clones, and some rows have none.

cdr3_nt | cdr3_aa | d_call | cdr3_length | clone_size | j_call | v_call
TGCAGCGTACAGCGACTAGCGGGGAACACCGGGGAGCTGTTTTTT | CSVQRLAGNTGELFF | TRBD2 | 15 | few | TRBJ2-2 | TRBV20-1
TGCGCCAGCAGCCAAGATCGGGGACTGATCTACGAGCAGTACTTC | CASSQDRGLIYEQYF | - | 15 | - | TRBJ2-7 | TRBV4-3
TGCAGTGCTAGACCGGATTCTGGTAGCGGGAGTATTCGCCCTTTCTACGAGCAGTACTTC | CSARPDSGSGSIRPFYEQYF | TRBD2 | 20 | - | TRBJ2-7 | TRBV20-1
TGTGCCAGCAGTGCCCGGACAGCGAACACCGGGGAGCTGTTTTTT | CASSARTANTGELFF | - | 15 | once | TRBJ2-2 | TRBV6-1
TGTGCCAGCAGCTTAGTGCCAGACCGCTTAGGGAGCTCCTATAATTCACCCCTCCACTTT | CASSLVPDRLGSSYNSPLHF | - | 20 | few | TRBJ1-6 | TRBV7-2
TGCGCCAGCAGCTCGAAGGGAGACGGCTACACCTTC | CASSSKGDGYTF | - | 12 | - | TRBJ1-2 | TRBV5-1
TGTGCCAGCAGTTTAGAGGATACCCCTGAAGCTTTCTTT | CASSLEDTPEAFF | - | 13 | many | TRBJ1-1 | TRBV12-3/TRBV12-4
TGTGCCAGCACCCTAATAGCGGGCCCGATATACAATGAGCAGTTCTTC | CASTLIAGPIYNEQFF | TRBD2 | 16 | once | TRBJ2-1 | TRBV6-2/TRBV6-3
TGCAGTGCTAGAGATGCCGAGTTAACCTATGGCTACACCTTC | CSARDAELTYGYTF | - | 14 | many | TRBJ1-2 | TRBV20-1
TGCAGCGTTGAAAGGGGGCTAGAGACCCAGTACTTC | CSVERGLETQYF | TRBD1 | 12 | - | TRBJ2-5 | TRBV29-1
TGTGCCAGCAGTCCAGGACTAGCGGGAGGACTGAGCTCTGGGGCCAACGTCCTGACTTTC | CASSPGLAGGLSSGANVLTF | TRBD2 | 20 | many | TRBJ2-6 | TRBV28
TGTGCCAGCAGCCACAGACGCCACCAAGAGACCCAGTACTTC | CASSHRRHQETQYF | - | 14 | - | TRBJ2-5 | TRBV5-4
TGTGCCAGCAGTGATGACCGGGACAGAGGTTATAGCAATCAGCCCCAGCATTTT | CASSDDRDRGYSNQPQHF | TRBD1 | 18 | few | TRBJ1-5 | TRBV2
TGTGCCTGGAGTGAGGGCTCCGCGGGGGCCAATCAGCCCCAGCATTTT | CAWSEGSAGANQPQHF | - | 16 | few | TRBJ1-5 | TRBV30
TGTGCCTGGAATATGCGGGGACAGGGTAGGGACGAGCAGTACTTC | CAWNMRGQGRDEQYF | TRBD1 | 15 | many | TRBJ2-7 | TRBV30
TGTGCCAGCAGTTTATCGCGGCAGGGGGCTTTCTATGGCTACACCTTC | CASSLSRQGAFYGYTF | TRBD1 | 16 | many | TRBJ1-2 | TRBV28
TGTGCCAGCAGTCCTCAGGGACTCCGCGGGAACACTGAAGCTTTCTTT | CASSPQGLRGNTEAFF | - | 16 | many | TRBJ1-1 | TRBV12-3/TRBV12-4
TGTGCCAGCAGCTCCACGGCGGGAGGGGAAAACAATGAGCAGTTCTTC | CASSSTAGGENNEQFF | TRBD2 | 16 | few | TRBJ2-1 | TRBV7-9
TGCGCCAGCAGATCCGCGGTGGGACAGATTTATGGCTACACCTTC | CASRSAVGQIYGYTF | TRBD1 | 15 | - | TRBJ1-2 | TRBV5-1
TGTGCCAGCAGTGGGCTACGGGGACTAGCTGCCACCGGGGAGCTGTTTTTT | CASSGLRGLAATGELFF | TRBD2 | 17 | many | TRBJ2-2 | TRBV27
TGTGCCAGCCATCCTCTGACAGCGGCTGAAGCTTTCTTT | CASHPLTAAEAFF | - | 13 | - | TRBJ1-1 | TRBV7-8
TGTGCCTGGAGTGTACAGGTTTACAATGAGCAGTTCTTC | CAWSVQVYNEQFF | - | 13 | - | TRBJ2-1 | TRBV30
TGTGCCACCAGCAGGGCGAACAGGGTGGGTGGAGAGACCCAGTACTTC | CATSRANRVGGETQYF | - | 16 | few | TRBJ2-5 | TRBV15
TGTGCCAGCAGTTACTATCGGACTAGTCCCAACTTC | CASSYYRTSPNF | TRBD2 | 12 | many | TRBJ2-7 | TRBV6-5